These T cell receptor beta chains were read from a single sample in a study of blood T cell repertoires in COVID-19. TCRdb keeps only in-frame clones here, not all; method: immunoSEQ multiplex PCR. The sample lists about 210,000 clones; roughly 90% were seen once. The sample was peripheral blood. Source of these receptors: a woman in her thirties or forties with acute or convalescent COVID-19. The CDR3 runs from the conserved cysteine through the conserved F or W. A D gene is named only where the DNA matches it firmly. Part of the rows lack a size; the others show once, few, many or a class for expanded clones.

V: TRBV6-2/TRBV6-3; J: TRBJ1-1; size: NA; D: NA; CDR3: CASSYSRGFWRTEAFF; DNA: TGTGCCAGCAGTTACTCACGAGGCTTTTGGAGGACTGAAGCTTTCTTT
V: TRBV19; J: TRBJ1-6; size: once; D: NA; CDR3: CASSDQGRGSSPLHF; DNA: TGTGCCAGTAGTGATCAGGGGCGCGGGAGTTCACCCCTCCACTTT
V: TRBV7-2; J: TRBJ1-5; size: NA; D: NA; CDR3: CASSPTGGNQPQHF; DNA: TGTGCCAGCAGCCCAACCGGAGGGAATCAGCCCCAGCATTTT
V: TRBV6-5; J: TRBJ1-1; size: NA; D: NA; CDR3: CASTPGRGGNTEAFF; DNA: TGTGCCAGCACTCCCGGGAGGGGGGGAAACACTGAAGCTTTCTTT
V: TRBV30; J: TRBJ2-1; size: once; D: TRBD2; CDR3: CAWKAGGPGEQFF; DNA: TGTGCCTGGAAAGCGGGGGGGCCCGGTGAGCAGTTCTTC
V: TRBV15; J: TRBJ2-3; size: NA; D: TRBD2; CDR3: CATSRDFTGGPADTQYF; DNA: TGTGCCACCAGCAGAGACTTTACGGGGGGGCCAGCGGATACGCAGTATTTT
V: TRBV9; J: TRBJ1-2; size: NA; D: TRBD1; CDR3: CASSAGQDDYGYTF; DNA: TGTGCCAGCAGCGCCGGACAGGACGACTATGGCTACACCTTC
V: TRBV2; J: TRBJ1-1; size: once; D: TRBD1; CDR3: CASSGTGGPNTEAFF; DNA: TGTGCCAGCAGTGGGACAGGGGGGCCGAACACTGAAGCTTTCTTT
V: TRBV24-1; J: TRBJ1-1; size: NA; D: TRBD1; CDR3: CATSEGRQGAVGTEAFF; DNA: TGTGCCACCAGTGAGGGGCGACAGGGGGCGGTGGGCACTGAAGCTTTCTTT
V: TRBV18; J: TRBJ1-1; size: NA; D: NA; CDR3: CASSRDSNTEAFF; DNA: TGTGCCAGCTCGCGGGACTCGAACACTGAAGCTTTCTTT
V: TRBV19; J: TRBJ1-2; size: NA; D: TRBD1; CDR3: CASSRWDSLYGYTF; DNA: TGTGCCAGTAGTAGGTGGGACAGCCTCTATGGCTACACCTTC
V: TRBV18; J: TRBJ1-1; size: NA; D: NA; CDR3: CASSPAGYGNTEAFF; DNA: TGTGCCAGCTCACCGGCGGGGTACGGGAACACTGAAGCTTTCTTT
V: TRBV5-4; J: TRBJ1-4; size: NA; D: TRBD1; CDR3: CASSGRQGTNEKLFF; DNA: TGTGCCAGCAGCGGGAGACAGGGAACTAATGAAAAACTGTTTTTT
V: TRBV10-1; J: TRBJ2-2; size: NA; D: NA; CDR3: CASREGSSFKTGELFF; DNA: TGCGCCAGCCGAGAGGGATCGAGTTTTAAAACCGGGGAGCTGTTTTTT
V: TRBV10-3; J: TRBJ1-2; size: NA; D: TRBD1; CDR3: CAISRQGPYGYTF; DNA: TGTGCCATCAGTCGACAGGGGCCCTATGGCTACACCTTC
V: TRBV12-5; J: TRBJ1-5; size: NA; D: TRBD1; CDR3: CASGLVGQGSNQPQHF; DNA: TGTGCTAGTGGTTTGGTCGGACAGGGGAGCAATCAGCCCCAGCATTTT
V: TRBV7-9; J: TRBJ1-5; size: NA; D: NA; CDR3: CASSLAGYERQPQHF; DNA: TGTGCCAGCAGCTTAGCTGGGTACGAGCGTCAGCCCCAGCATTTT
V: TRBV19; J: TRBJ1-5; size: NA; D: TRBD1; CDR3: CASSWRTGATFSNQPQHF; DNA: TGTGCCAGTAGTTGGAGGACAGGGGCCACTTTTAGCAATCAGCCCCAGCATTTT